This T cell receptor beta chain was captured in a study of cytomegalovirus exposure and HLA in healthy donors. The study, taken as a whole, reports: Clonal expansion was found to be greater in HLA-associated TCR beta chains than in equally common others in a later analysis. Roughly uniform sequencing depth across donors was assumed, possibly incorrectly. Confirmation was obtained in vitro that a few CMV-associated chains are specific for CMV antigens. Sequence variants that were highly shared formed a cluster that was likely a sequencing artifact.

V lost 0 bases and J lost 3; bases outside the gene matches: 9. This CDR3 contains 18 residues. Germline values: CDR1 SGHRS, CDR2 YFSETQ. The PCR employed 60 Vbeta primers together with 13 Jbeta primers. Method: immunoSEQ multiplex PCR; TCRdb's copy keeps in-frame clones and lacks some. Of some 150,000 clones listed, more than 60% are singletons. With respect to this clone: As yet, its antigen is unknown.

The sample comprised PBMCs. This chain links TRBV5-1 with TRBJ2-5; 12 nucleotides agree with TRBD1. This sequence was found in a woman aged 40 to 50 in good health and CMV-seronegative. The CDR3 nucleotides are TGCGCCAGCAGCTTGGAAGGGACAGGGGGCGGTTACAAAGAGACCCAGTACTTC. It is translated as CASSLEGTGGGYKETQYF.